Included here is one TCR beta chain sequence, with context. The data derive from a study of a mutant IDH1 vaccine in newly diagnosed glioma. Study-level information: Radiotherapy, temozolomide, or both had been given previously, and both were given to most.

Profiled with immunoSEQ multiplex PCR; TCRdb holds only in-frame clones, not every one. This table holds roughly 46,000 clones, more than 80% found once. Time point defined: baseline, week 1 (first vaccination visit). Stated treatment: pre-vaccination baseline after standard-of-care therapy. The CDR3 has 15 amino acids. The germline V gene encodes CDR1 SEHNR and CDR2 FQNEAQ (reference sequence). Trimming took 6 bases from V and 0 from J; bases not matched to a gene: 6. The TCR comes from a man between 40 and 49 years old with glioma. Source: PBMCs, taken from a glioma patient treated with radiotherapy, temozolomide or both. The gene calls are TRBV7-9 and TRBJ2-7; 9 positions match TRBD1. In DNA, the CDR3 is TGTGCCAGCAGATACACGGGACAGGGCTCCTACGAGCAGTACTTC. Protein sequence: CASRYTGQGSYEQYF.